This T cell receptor beta chain was found in a study of blood T cell repertoires in COVID-19 (dated by TCRdb to 2018 to 2021). Background for the entire study: The collaborator samples originated in the United States, Italy and Spain and spanned the acute and convalescent phases of COVID-19. The prospective study material was composed of cDNA or gDNA derived from T cells, B-cell-depleted T cells, or PBMCs. Deeply sampled blood TCRbeta repertoires from subjects exposed to, actively infected with, or recovered from COVID-19 were included in the dataset. A freely available public database, intended as a resource for researchers studying the immune response to SARS-CoV-2, is where the repertoires were released. Samples came from the ongoing ImmuneRACE study (first 160 participants) plus 1,254 subjects from 6 global collaborators. Sample metadata almost always included a de-identified subject ID, COVID-19 status, age in years and sex. HLA class I and class II types, where available, came from metadata supplied by the sample provider rather than from assay-based typing.

With respect to this clone: The clone's antigen remains unknown. The sample holds no much larger clone one base away, and base qualities are not on file.

The CDR1 and CDR2 encoded by the germline V gene are SGHTA and FQGNSA. Reading from cysteine to phenylalanine, the CDR3 counts 15 amino acids. Kept here is only the CDR3 DNA, which spans 45 bases and is read in frame from base 1. From V the trimming removes 4 bases and from J it removes 4 bases, while the gene matches leave 8 bases of the junction unaccounted for. Overall results and qualifications from the work: How much clinical and demographic metadata was included differed by source and by participant, and the metadata was provided uncurated.

One collaborating source in Seattle enrolled patients while the patients were actively infected and followed the patients over time throughout the course of disease. Collaborating institutions collected whole blood in K2EDTA tubes following their own protocols. For TCRbeta analysis, collaborators shipped samples as frozen whole blood, isolated PBMCs, or DNA extracted from either of those sample types. The immunoSEQ Assay, a bias-controlled multiplex PCR, was used to amplify TCRbeta CDR3 regions from genomic DNA. The authors processed their data as follows. Nucleated cell counts per sample were estimated from amplification of reference gene primers within the assay. To quantify the absolute abundance of each unique TCRbeta CDR3 rearrangement, sequence reads were collapsed and filtered. For each sample, productive Simpson clonality was calculated as the square root of Simpson's diversity index across productive rearrangements. Sourced from immuneACCESS, this table was stored by TCRdb with only in-frame sequences that have V and J called. A share of the clones is absent; for the studies checked, an unresolved V gene accounts for under half, and the remainder has no known explanation. The V and J calls and clone size are taken from that table; D and trimming were inferred from the DNA. The sample includes about 150,000 clones, with about 82% observed a single time. The ten largest make up roughly 8.8% of the sample.

The sequencing sample was made of peripheral blood. The chain couples TRBV7-2 to TRBJ1-1; 8 of the junction bases match TRBD1. The receptor was derived from a woman older than 75 with COVID-19, enrolled during active disease. The nucleotide sequence is given as TGTGCCAGCAGCTCTCTCGGCAGGGGGCCCACTGAAGCTTTCTTT. Translated, this is CASSSLGRGPTEAFF. Supplemented by the reference TRBV7-2 and TRBJ1-1 proteins around the CDR3, the complete variable domain is GAGVSQSPSNKVTEKGKDVELRCDPISGHTALYWYRQSLGQGLEFLIYFQGNSAPDKSGLPSDRFSAERTGGSVSTLTIQRTQQEDSAVYLCASSSLGRGPTEAFFGQGTRLTVV.